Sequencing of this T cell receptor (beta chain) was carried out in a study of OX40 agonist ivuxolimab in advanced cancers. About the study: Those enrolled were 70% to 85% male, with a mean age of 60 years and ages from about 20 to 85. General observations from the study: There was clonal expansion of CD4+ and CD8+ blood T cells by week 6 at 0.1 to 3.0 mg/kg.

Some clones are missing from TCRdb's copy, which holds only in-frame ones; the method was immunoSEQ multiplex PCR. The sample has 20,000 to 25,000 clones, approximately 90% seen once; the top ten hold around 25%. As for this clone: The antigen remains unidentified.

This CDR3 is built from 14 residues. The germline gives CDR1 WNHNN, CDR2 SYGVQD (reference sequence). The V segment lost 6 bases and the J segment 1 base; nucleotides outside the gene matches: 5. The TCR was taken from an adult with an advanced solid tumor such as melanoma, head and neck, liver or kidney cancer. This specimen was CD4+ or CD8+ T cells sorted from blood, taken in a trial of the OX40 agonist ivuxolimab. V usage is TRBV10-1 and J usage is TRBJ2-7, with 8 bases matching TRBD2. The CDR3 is CASRELAASYEQYF. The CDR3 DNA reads TGCGCCAGCAGGGAACTAGCGGCATCCTACGAGCAGTACTTC.